This T cell receptor beta chain originates from a study of CD8 T cells in ankylosing spondylitis. General study findings and limits: Matched synovial fluid from ankylosing spondylitis patients was reported to be enriched for disease-linked clones.

This clonotype was counted ten times or more. Antigen: not known. Using quantitative 5'-RACE with molecular barcodes, the authors made TCR beta libraries. In TCRdb, the 5' RACE reads were re-called with MiXCR into one record per CDR3 protein. The data contain 150,000 to 200,000 distinct CDR3 sequences, 10% to 15% of them seen just once; the ten biggest clones take up more than 9.5%. Germline CDR1 reads LGHDT; CDR2 reads YNNKEL (reference sequence). The CDR3 covers 14 residues. V lost 4 bases, J lost 6 bases, and 13 bases lay in between. This sequence originates from a female donor with ankylosing spondylitis or in good health (not recorded which). Sequencing was carried out using blood, either unsorted or a sorted T cell fraction (not recorded which). This sequence joins TRBV3-1 and TRBJ1-5, with a tentative D call TRBD1 (5 bases). The CDR3 DNA sequence: TGTGCCAGCAGCCCAGAGACAGCAGGTCAGCCCCAGCATTTT. Amino acid sequence: CASSPETAGQPQHF.